The 24 T cell receptor beta chains below were found in one sample sequenced in a study of blood T cell repertoires in COVID-19 (dated by TCRdb to 2020 to 2022). The library was prepared using the immunoSEQ multiplex PCR assay. The immuneACCESS repertoire file appears here via TCRdb, limited to in-frame rearrangements. These files lack a portion of the clones; in checked studies, under half of the deficit traces to unresolved V genes, and the cause of the others is not known. This sample holds 200,000 or so clones; less than 85% were observed only once. Of the sample, about 5.5% is held by the ten largest clones. The specimen sequenced was peripheral blood. The receptors shown here come from a woman in her seventies with acute or convalescent COVID-19.

The rearrangement joins TRBV28 to TRBJ1-5; 8 bases are shared with TRBD1. Germline-derived CDR1 and CDR2 are MDHEN and SYDVKM. J lost 6 bases, V lost 1 base, and 8 bases had no gene match. The CDR3 runs 16 residues. CDR3 region: CASSLSGRGPGQPQHF. The CDR3 DNA sequence: TGTGCCAGCAGTTTATCGGGCAGGGGGCCTGGTCAGCCCCAGCATTTT. Variable domain in full (rest from reference TRBV28 and TRBJ1-5): DVKVTQSSRYLVKRTGEKVFLECVQDMDHENMFWYRQDPGLGLRLIYFSYDVKMKEKGDIPEGYSVSREKKERFSLILESASTNQTSMYLCASSLSGRGPGQPQHFGDGTRLSIL.

The chain combines TRBV9 with TRBJ1-2, with D perhaps TRBD1 (6 bases). Germline V CDR1 and CDR2: SGDLS, YYNGEE. Trimming removed 4 bases at V and 5 bases at J, with 12 bases between. CDR3 length: 13 residues. CDR3 residues: CASSKDRPYGYTF. CDR3 sequence (DNA): TGTGCCAGCAGCAAAGACAGGCCTTATGGCTACACCTTC.

For this clone: The junction departs from the called germline gene at one end, perhaps through a read error. The sample holds other DNA sequences that translate to the same CDR3. The V and J genes are TRBV30 and TRBJ1-6; perhaps TRBD1 as D (5 bases). Germline CDR1 and CDR2: GTSNPN and SVGIG (reference sequence). CDR3 length: 14 residues. In DNA, the CDR3 is TGCGCCTGGAGTGTGGGACGGGGGAATTCACCCCTCCACTTT. It translates to CAWSVGRGNSPLHF.

V usage is TRBV28 and J usage is TRBJ2-7, with D tentatively TRBD1 (6 bases). The germline V gene has CDR1 MDHEN and CDR2 SYDVKM. The CDR3 is 14 residues long. Trimming stripped 5 bases from V and 2 bases from J, with 13 bases between. The CDR3: CASSAQQGTYEQYF. The CDR3 bases are TGTGCCAGCAGTGCCCAACAGGGAACCTACGAGCAGTACTTC.

This clone has a handful of counts. The chain is built from TRBV3-1 (or the pseudogene TRBV3-2) and TRBJ2-4, with D hard to call. Germline V gene lookup returns CDR1 LGHDT and CDR2 YNNKEL (reference sequence). V was pared by 4 bases and J by 6 bases, with 16 bases between. The CDR3 extends over 15 amino acids. CDR3 bases: TGTGCCAGCAGCCCGATTTCGGCGGTCGGAAACATTCAGTACTTC. It translates to CASSPISAVGNIQYF.

The V call is TRBV19, the J call TRBJ1-4; D unresolved. The CDR3 has 14 residues. Germline values: CDR1 LNHDA, CDR2 SQIVND (reference sequence). V was trimmed by 0 bases and J by 5 bases, leaving 7 bases between them. As DNA, the CDR3 is TGTGCCAGTAGTATAGAGATAGCCAATGAAAAACTGTTTTTT. It translates to CASSIEIANEKLFF.

V and J are TRBV28 and TRBJ2-1; D is unresolved. V dropped 3 bases and J dropped 4 bases, with 16 bases sitting between them. Germline assignment: CDR1 MDHEN and CDR2 SYDVKM. The CDR3 runs to 16 residues. For the CDR3, the DNA is TGTGCCAGCAGTTTGGTATTGGTAGATCCTTACAATGAGCAGTTCTTC. Its translation: CASSLVLVDPYNEQFF.

The V call is TRBV2, the J call TRBJ1-4; the D is unclear. This CDR3 is 14 amino acids long. CDR1 SNHLY and CDR2 FYNNEI come from the germline V gene. V gave up 8 bases and J gave up 6 bases, with 16 bases separating them. CDR3: CASGRGTGYEKLFF. CDR3 sequence (DNA): TGTGCCAGCGGGCGGGGTACGGGCTATGAAAAACTGTTTTTT.

The CDR3 sequence is CAIKQGDSPLHF. In DNA form, the CDR3 reads TGTGCCATCAAACAGGGTGATTCACCCCTCCACTTT. The V and J genes are TRBV10-3 and TRBJ1-6, with D tentatively TRBD1 (6 bases). This CDR3 has 12 residues. The V end lost 7 bases, the J end lost 8 bases, and 9 bases lay between the germline ends. Germline lookup yields CDR1 ENHRY and CDR2 SYGVKD.

This rearrangement joins TRBV29-1 to TRBJ1-3; TRBD1 agrees at 8 bases. Germline CDR1 and CDR2: SQVTM and ANQGSEA. After removal of 4 bases from V and 3 bases from J, the junction contained 5 bases not matched to a gene. The CDR3 covers 14 residues. CDR3 coding DNA: TGCAGCGTTGTGGCAGGGGGCATTGGAAACACCATATATTTT. Translating it yields CSVVAGGIGNTIYF.

The chain employs TRBV5-1 and TRBJ2-7; D perhaps matches TRBD1 (6 bases). Trimming shortened V by 3 bases and J by 5 bases, and 18 bases separated the two germline ends. The CDR3 runs 15 residues. Germline CDR1 reads SGHRS; CDR2 reads YFSETQ. CDR3 protein: CASSSAGVTFDEQYF. The CDR3 DNA is TGCGCCAGCAGCTCCGCAGGGGTGACCTTTGACGAGCAGTACTTC.

The genes are TRBV7-9 and TRBJ2-5; a weak D match, TRBD1 (5 bases). Germline V gene lookup returns CDR1 SEHNR and CDR2 FQNEAQ (reference sequence). This CDR3 has 13 amino acids. The germline V and J ends were trimmed by 5 bases and 7 bases, with 14 bases remaining between them. CDR3 nucleotide sequence: TGTGCCAGCAGCCCGACAGTAACAGGGACCCAGTACTTC. Translating gives CASSPTVTGTQYF.

This chain links TRBV4-2 with TRBJ2-1; D gene ambiguous. The CDR3 runs 13 residues. With 2 bases removed from V and 15 bases from J, the gap between germline ends came to 17 bases. Germline V gene lookup returns CDR1 LGHNA and CDR2 YNFKEQ. The CDR3, as DNA: TGTGCCAGCAGCCAAAACGATGCGGCTAGTCTGTTCTTC. It yields the protein CASSQNDAASLFF.

The chain recombines TRBV27 with TRBJ2-7; D gene ambiguous. Trimming removed 4 bases at V and 5 bases at J, with 15 bases between. The CDR3 covers 14 residues. Germline CDR1 is MNHEY and CDR2 is SMNVEV (reference sequence). CDR3 nucleotide sequence: TGTGCCAGCAGTTCGCATGGGCTCCGAGACGAGCAGTACTTC. It translates to CASSSHGLRDEQYF.

The J gene is TRBJ1-2, the V gene TRBV18; D may be TRBD1 (5 bases). CDR1 and CDR2 (germline): KGHSH, LQKENI. The CDR3 spans 16 residues. V was shortened by 5 bases and J by 4 bases, with 20 bases between the two germline ends. In DNA, the CDR3 is TGTGCCAGCTCAGAAACGGGAGCAGGGAAGGGCTATGGCTACACCTTC. Its protein product is CASSETGAGKGYGYTF.

This chain uses TRBV5-8 with TRBJ2-1, with D possibly being TRBD1 (6 bases). Germline V gives CDR1 SGHTS, CDR2 YDEGEE. The CDR3 runs 15 residues. V was trimmed by 2 bases and J by 0 bases, leaving 9 bases between them. Written as DNA, the CDR3 is TGTGCCAGCAGCTTCGGACAGAGCTCCTACAATGAGCAGTTCTTC. Amino acids: CASSFGQSSYNEQFF. Supplemented by reference TRBV5-8 and TRBJ2-1, the full variable domain reads EAGVTQSPTHLIKTRGQQATLRCSPISGHTSVYWYQQALGLGLQFLLWYDEGEERNRGNFPPRFSGRQFPNYSSELNVNALELEDSALYLCASSFGQSSYNEQFFGPGTRLTVL.

The CDR3 region is CASSDQGAGELFF. The CDR3 DNA reads TGTGCCAGCAGTGATCAGGGGGCGGGGGAGCTGTTTTTT. This chain uses TRBV2 with TRBJ2-2; 8 bases align to TRBD1. J was trimmed by 8 bases and V by 3 bases; bases with no gene match: 2. The V gene's germline CDR1 is SNHLY and CDR2 FYNNEI. The CDR3 sequence is 13 residues long.

The chain recombines TRBV7-7 with TRBJ2-3; no reliable D call. V was trimmed by 1 base and J by 0 bases, leaving 11 bases between them. Germline V lookup: CDR1 SSHAT, CDR2 FNYEAQ (reference sequence). The CDR3 is 16 amino acids. CDR3 nucleotides: TGTGCCAGCAGCTTAGGTTCAGGCGTGAGCACAGATACGCAGTATTTT. It codes for CASSLGSGVSTDTQYF.

The V call is TRBV5-1, the J call TRBJ2-1; 8 positions match TRBD1. Germline values: CDR1 SGHRS, CDR2 YFSETQ. The V and J ends lost 5 bases and 6 bases, in that order; junction bases with no gene match: 7. CDR3 size: 14 residues. The CDR3 here is CASRPQGETNEQFF. CDR3 DNA sequence: TGCGCCAGCAGGCCACAGGGGGAAACCAATGAGCAGTTCTTC.

The chain has TRBV18 and TRBJ1-3; tentatively, D is TRBD1 (5 bases). Trimming cost V 5 bases and J 4 bases, with 21 bases left between them. Germline CDR1 and CDR2: KGHSH and LQKENI. The CDR3 is 17 residues long. CDR3: CASSSTPVQGIGNTIYF. CDR3 in DNA: TGTGCCAGCTCATCGACCCCTGTGCAGGGTATCGGAAACACCATATATTTT.

The V and J genes are TRBV12-3 or TRBV12-4 and TRBJ2-2, with a possible D match to TRBD2 (6 bases). The V and J ends lost 6 bases and 6 bases respectively, with 11 bases between them. The CDR3 runs 13 residues. CDR3 DNA: TGTGCCAGCAGCCATGGAGGGCCCGGGGAGCTGTTTTTT. It yields the protein CASSHGGPGELFF.

The chain employs TRBV27 and TRBJ1-1, with D possibly matching TRBD1 (6 bases). This CDR3 spans 13 amino acids. Per germline, CDR1 MNHEY and CDR2 SMNVEV (reference sequence). Trimming took 5 bases from V and 2 from J, leaving 9 bases between them. CDR3 nucleotides: TGTGCCAGCAGTCTACAGGGAAACACTGAAGCTTTCTTT. Translating gives CASSLQGNTEAFF.

Written as DNA, the CDR3 is TGTGCCAGTAGTATCGGACTAGCGGTAAGCTCCTACGAGCAGTACTTC. Amino acid sequence: CASSIGLAVSSYEQYF. The rearrangement uses TRBV19 and TRBJ2-7; 10 nucleotides align to TRBD2. This CDR3 is 16 amino acids long. Germline V gene lookup returns CDR1 LNHDA and CDR2 SQIVND (reference sequence). Trimming cost V 3 bases and J 0 bases; bases outside gene matches: 5.

The chain couples TRBV6-5 to TRBJ2-3; 7 bases are shared with TRBD2. The V gene end was trimmed by 6 bases and the J gene end by 2 bases; junction bases not matched to a gene: 8. This CDR3 comprises 15 residues. Germline CDR1 MNHEY, CDR2 SVGAGI. CDR3 nucleotide sequence: TGTGCCAGCAGCTATGCTCGGGAGGTCACAGATACGCAGTATTTT. Amino acid sequence: CASSYAREVTDTQYF.